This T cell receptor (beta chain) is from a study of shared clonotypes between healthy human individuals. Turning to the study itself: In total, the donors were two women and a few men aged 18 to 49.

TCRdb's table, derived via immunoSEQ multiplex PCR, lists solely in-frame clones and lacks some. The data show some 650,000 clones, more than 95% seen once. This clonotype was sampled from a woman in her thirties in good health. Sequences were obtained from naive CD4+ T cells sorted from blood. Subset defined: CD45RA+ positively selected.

For the CDR3, the DNA is TGTGCCAGCAGTAAGCGGAGTTTCGACCTCTACGAGCAGTACTTC. Translation: CASSKRSFDLYEQYF. The chain combines TRBV27 with TRBJ2-7; tentatively, D is TRBD2 (5 bases). V shed 5 bases and J shed 3 bases, with 17 bases lying between them. CDR1 and CDR2 from the germline V gene are MNHEY and SMNVEV (reference sequence). The CDR3 has 15 amino acids.